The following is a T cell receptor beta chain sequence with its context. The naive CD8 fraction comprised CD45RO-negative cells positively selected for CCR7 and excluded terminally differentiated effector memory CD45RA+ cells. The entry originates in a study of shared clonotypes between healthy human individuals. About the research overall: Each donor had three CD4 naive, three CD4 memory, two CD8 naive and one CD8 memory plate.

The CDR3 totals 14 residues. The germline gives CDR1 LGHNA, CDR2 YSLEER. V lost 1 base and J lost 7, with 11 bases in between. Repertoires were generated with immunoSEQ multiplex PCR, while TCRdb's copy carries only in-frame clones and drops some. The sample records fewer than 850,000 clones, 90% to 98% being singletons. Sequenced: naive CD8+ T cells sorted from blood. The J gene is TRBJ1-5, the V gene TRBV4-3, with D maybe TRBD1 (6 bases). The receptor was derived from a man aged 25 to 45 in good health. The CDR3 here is CASSQGGRGQPQHF. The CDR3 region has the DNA TGCGCCAGCAGCCAAGGGGGGCGGGGACAGCCCCAGCATTTT.